This T cell receptor (beta chain) was identified during a study of vaccination and CD4 T cells after COVID-19. For the study at large: Overlapping spike pools from SARS-CoV-2 and HCoV-NL63, HCoV-OC43 and HCoV-229E served as culture stimuli.

The CDR3 spans 16 residues. Germline CDR1 and CDR2: MNHEY and SVGEGT. J lost 4 bases, V lost 8 bases, and 15 bases had no gene match. Cultured CD4+ T cell DNA underwent sequencing with the Oncomine TCR Beta short-read assay. Using its own MiXCR run on the PCR reads, TCRdb lists one record per CDR3 protein. The data contain 9,000 to 15,000 distinct CDR3 sequences, about three quarters of them singletons. The treatment: approximately 9-day PBMC culture with coronavirus spike peptide pools or control peptides (ViraFEST assay). ViraFEST relied on peptide pools to expand antigen-specific T cells; the TCRs were sequenced afterward. This clonotype was counted a single time. Its target is unknown.

The TCR originated in a human donor who had recovered from COVID-19. The genes are TRBV6-2 or TRBV6-3 and TRBJ1-2; 8 nucleotides align to TRBD1. Sequencing used CD4+ T cells from blood, cultured in vitro. As DNA, the CDR3 is TGTGCCAGCCACCTCGGAGGGGCAGGGGGCCTCTATGGCTACACCTTC. It codes for CASHLGGAGGLYGYTF.